Detailed here is one T cell receptor (beta chain). Its specificity is unknown. This sample is part of a study of T cells expressing NK-cell markers. Study-wide context: Sorted CD3+CD56-NKG2C+, CD3+CD56+NKG2C+ and CD3+CD56+NKG2C- T cells supplied the TCR beta repertoires.

Study findings and constraints: Dominant NKG2C+ clonotypes made up roughly 1.0-8% of CD8+ T cells in about six donors.

TCRdb re-analyzed the 5' RACE reads; it lists each CDR3 protein once, without DNA. This sample's clone table lists 200,000 to 300,000 distinct CDR3 sequences. CDR1 SGHTA and CDR2 FQGTGA come from the germline V gene. The CDR3 consists of 15 residues. This sequence was found in a man aged 18 to 29 in good health. The J gene is TRBJ2-2, the V gene TRBV7-3; the TCRdb D gene call, TRBD1, has no DNA to confirm it. The sequenced sample was blood T cells: a sorted CD56 or NKG2C T cell subset, CD4+ or CD8+ T cells, or bulk PBMC T cells (not recorded which). The CDR3 reads CASSSYRGNTGELFF.